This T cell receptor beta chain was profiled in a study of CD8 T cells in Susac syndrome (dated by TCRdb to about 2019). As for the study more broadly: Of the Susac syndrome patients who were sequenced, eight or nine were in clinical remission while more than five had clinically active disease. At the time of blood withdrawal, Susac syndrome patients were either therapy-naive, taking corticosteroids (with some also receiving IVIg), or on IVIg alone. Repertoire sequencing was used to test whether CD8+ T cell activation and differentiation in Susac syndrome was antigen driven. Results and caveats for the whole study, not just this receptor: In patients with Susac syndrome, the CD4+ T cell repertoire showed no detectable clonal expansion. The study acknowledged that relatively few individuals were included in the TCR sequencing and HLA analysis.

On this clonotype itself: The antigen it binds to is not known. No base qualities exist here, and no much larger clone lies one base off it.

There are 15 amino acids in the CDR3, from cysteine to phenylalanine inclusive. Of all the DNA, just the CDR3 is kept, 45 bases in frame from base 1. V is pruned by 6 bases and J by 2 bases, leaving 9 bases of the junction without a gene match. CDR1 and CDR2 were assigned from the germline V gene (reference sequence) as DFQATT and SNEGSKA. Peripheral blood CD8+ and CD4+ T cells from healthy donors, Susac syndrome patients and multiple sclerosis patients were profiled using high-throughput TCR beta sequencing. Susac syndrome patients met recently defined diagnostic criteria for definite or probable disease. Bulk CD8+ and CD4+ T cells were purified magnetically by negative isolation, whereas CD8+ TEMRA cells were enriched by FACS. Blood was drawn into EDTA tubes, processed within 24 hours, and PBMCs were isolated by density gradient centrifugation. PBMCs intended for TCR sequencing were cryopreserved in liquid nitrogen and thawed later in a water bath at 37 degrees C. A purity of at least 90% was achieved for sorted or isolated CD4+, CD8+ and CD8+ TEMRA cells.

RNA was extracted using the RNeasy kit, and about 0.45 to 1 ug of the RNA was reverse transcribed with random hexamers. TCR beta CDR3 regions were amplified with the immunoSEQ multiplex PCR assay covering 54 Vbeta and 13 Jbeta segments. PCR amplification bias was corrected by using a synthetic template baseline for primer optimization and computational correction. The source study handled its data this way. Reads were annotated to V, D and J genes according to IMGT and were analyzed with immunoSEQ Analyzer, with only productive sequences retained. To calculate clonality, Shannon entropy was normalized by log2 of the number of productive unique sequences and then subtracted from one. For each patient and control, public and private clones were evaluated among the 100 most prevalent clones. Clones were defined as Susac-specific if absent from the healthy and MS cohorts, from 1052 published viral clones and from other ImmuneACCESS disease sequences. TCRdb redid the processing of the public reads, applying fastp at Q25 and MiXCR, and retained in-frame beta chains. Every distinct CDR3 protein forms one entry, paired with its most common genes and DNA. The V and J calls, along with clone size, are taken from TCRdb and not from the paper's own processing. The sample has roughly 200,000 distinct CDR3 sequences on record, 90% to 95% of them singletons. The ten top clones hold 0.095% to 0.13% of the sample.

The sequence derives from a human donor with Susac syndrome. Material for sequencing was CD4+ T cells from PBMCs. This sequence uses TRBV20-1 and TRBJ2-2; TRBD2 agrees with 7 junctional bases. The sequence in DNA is TGCAGTGCCGCCCCCCTAGCGGATAACACCGGGGAGCTGTTTTTT. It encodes CSAAPLADNTGELFF.